The 10 T cell receptor beta chains reported below all come from one sample, sequenced in a study of vaccination and CD4 T cells after COVID-19 (dated by TCRdb to between 2021 and 2023). These receptors lack a known antigen. The library was made by PCR. TCRdb shows the sequencer as Illumina iSeq 100. TCR sequencing of DNA from cultured CD4+ T cells used the Oncomine TCR Beta short-read assay at the Johns Hopkins FTIC core. TCRdb ran its own pipeline on the public reads, namely fastp trimming at Q25 and MiXCR clone calling, and kept in-frame beta chains. Every CDR3 protein is listed once, alongside the most common genes and DNA of its rows. The sample data list 20,000 to 25,000 distinct CDR3 sequences, and under 40% of these were observed just once. The top ten hold around 8.4% of the sample. The time point label here, explained by the study, means: late sampling 161 to 241 days after vaccination in three convalescent patients. The intended sense of this specimen's treatment or condition label: roughly ten-day PBMC culture with coronavirus spike peptide pools or control peptides (ViraFEST assay).

The sample in question was CD4+ T cells from blood, cultured in vitro, obtained about 7 months after SARS-CoV-2 vaccination. These receptors all stem from a human donor who had recovered from COVID-19.

In this sample, this clonotype turned up a few times. V and J are TRBV4-2 and TRBJ2-7, with 10 positions matching TRBD2. This CDR3 spans 17 amino acids. With V trimmed by 2 bases and J by 2 bases, 9 bases remained unmatched. The V gene's germline CDR1 is LGHNA and CDR2 YNFKEQ. The DNA of the CDR3 is TGTGCCAGCAGCCAACTATCCGGGACTAGCGACCCCTACGAGCAGTACTTC. Residues: CASSQLSGTSDPYEQYF.

The V gene is TRBV20-1, the J gene TRBJ2-3; TRBD2 matches 8 bases. Germline V CDR1 and CDR2: DFQATT, SNEGSKA (reference sequence). CDR3 length: 15 amino acids. V was clipped by 7 bases and J by 1 base; unmatched bases: 10. The DNA for the CDR3 is TGCAGTGGGTCGGAGCGGGAGAGGGGCACAGATACGCAGTATTTT. The encoded protein is CSGSERERGTDTQYF.

In this sample, this clonotype turned up a few times. V gene TRBV6-1 combines with J gene TRBJ2-7, with D perhaps TRBD1 or TRBD2 (5 bases each). Germline assignment: CDR1 MNHNS and CDR2 SASEGT. CDR3 length: 13 amino acids. Deletions cut 7 bases from V and 3 bases from J, with 13 bases between. CDR3: CASKWAGSYEQYF. DNA for the CDR3: TGTGCCAGCAAGTGGGCAGGGAGCTACGAGCAGTACTTC.

This clonotype was seen more than once but under ten times. This chain connects TRBV24-1 to TRBJ2-1; possible D gene TRBD2, 5 bases. The germline CDR1 and CDR2 sequences are KGHDR and SFDVKD. This CDR3 comprises 13 residues. The V end lost 2 bases, the J end lost 9 bases, and 10 bases lay between the germline ends. For the CDR3, the DNA is TGTGCCACCAGTGATTCCCTCGGACTTGAGCAGTTCTTC. Its translation is CATSDSLGLEQFF.

This clonotype was recorded a few times. The gene calls are TRBV6-1 and TRBJ2-7; 9 bases are a match to TRBD2. There are 13 residues in the CDR3. The germline V gene encodes CDR1 MNHNS and CDR2 SASEGT. The J segment lost 0 bases and the V segment lost 8 bases, leaving 2 bases of the junction unmatched. This chain's CDR3 is CASGSGSSYEQYF. The CDR3 DNA sequence: TGTGCCAGCGGTAGCGGGAGCTCCTACGAGCAGTACTTC.

Details on this clonotype: At one end, the junction sequence differs from germline, possibly due to a read error. The CDR3 loop is CSSEVPEAVHRF. CDR3 DNA sequence: TGCAGTTCCGAGGTCCCTGAGGCCGTTCATCGGTTC. V usage is TRBV20-1 and J usage is TRBJ2-5; D remains ambiguous. Germline CDR1 is DFQATT and CDR2 is SNEGSKA (reference sequence). CDR3 length equals 12 residues.

The chain carries TRBV10-2 and TRBJ2-5, with no clear D. The V end was cut by 4 bases, the J end by 5 bases, with 11 bases between. This CDR3 contains 13 residues. Germline loops: CDR1 WSHSY, CDR2 SAAADI. CDR3 sequence: CASSVSGRETQYF. DNA of the CDR3: TGCGCCAGCAGTGTCTCGGGCCGGGAGACCCAGTACTTC.

V usage is TRBV19 and J usage is TRBJ2-7; D gene unclear. This CDR3 is 13 amino acids long. Germline V gene lookup returns CDR1 LNHDA and CDR2 SQIVND (reference sequence). With 1 base removed from V and 3 bases from J, the gap between germline ends came to 7 bases. The CDR3 loop is CASSIGGGYEQYF. The DNA for the CDR3 is TGTGCCAGTAGTATAGGGGGTGGCTACGAGCAGTACTTC.

The CDR3 DNA is TGTGCCAGTAGTCCGCGGAATCAGCCCCAGCATTTT. It translates to CASSPRNQPQHF. J is TRBJ1-5 and V is TRBV19; D gene uncertain. The germline V gene has CDR1 LNHDA and CDR2 SQIVND (reference sequence). Trimming took 5 bases from V and 4 from J, leaving 6 bases between them. CDR3 length equals 12 residues.

This clonotype was observed a few times. The CDR3 region is CASSEGTGQTQYF. Written as DNA, the CDR3 is TGTGCCAGCAGTGAAGGGACAGGACAGACCCAGTACTTC. This chain uses TRBV6-1 with TRBJ2-5; TRBD1 matches 7 bases. The CDR3 contains 13 residues. After removal of 1 base from V and 6 bases from J, the junction contained 2 bases not matched to a gene. CDR1 is MNHNS, CDR2 SASEGT, per germline.